This T cell receptor beta chain was identified in a study of blood T cell repertoires in COVID-19. Recovery among Cohort 3 donors was established by two negative PCRs, clearance, or symptom resolution. Between the trimmed V and J ends, which lost 0 bases and 0 bases, there was a span of 9 bases. CDR1 and CDR2 (germline): MGHRA, YSYEKL. The CDR3 is 15 amino acids. TCRdb keeps only in-frame clones here, not all; method: immunoSEQ multiplex PCR. Found here are 350,000 to 400,000 clones, more than 70% of them singletons; the top ten hold 1.2%. The source is a woman aged 18-29 years who had recovered from COVID-19. The sample comprised PBMCs or T cells enriched from blood (not recorded which). The rearrangement links TRBV4-1 to TRBJ2-7; possibly TRBD1 for D (6 bases). CDR3: CASSQENRDSYEQYF. Written as DNA, the CDR3 is TGCGCCAGCAGCCAAGAAAACAGGGACTCCTACGAGCAGTACTTC.